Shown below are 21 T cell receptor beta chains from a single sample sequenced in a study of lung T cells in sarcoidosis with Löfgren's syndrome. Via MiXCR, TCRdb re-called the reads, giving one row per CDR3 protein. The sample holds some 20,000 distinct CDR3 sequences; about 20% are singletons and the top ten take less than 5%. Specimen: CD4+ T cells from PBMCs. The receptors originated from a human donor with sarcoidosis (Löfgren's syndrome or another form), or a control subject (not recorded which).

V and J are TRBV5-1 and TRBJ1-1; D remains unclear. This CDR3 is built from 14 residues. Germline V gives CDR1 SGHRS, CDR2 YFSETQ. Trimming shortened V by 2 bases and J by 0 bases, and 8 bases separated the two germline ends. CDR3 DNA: TGCGCCAGCAGCTTCGGCACATTGAACACTGAAGCTTTCTTT. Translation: CASSFGTLNTEAFF.

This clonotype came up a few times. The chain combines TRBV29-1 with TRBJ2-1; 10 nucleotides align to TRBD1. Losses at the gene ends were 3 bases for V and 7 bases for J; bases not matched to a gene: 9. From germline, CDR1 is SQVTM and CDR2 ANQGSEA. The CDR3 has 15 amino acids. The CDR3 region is CSVDAPPGQGNEQFF. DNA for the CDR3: TGCAGCGTTGATGCCCCTCCGGGACAGGGGAATGAGCAGTTCTTC.

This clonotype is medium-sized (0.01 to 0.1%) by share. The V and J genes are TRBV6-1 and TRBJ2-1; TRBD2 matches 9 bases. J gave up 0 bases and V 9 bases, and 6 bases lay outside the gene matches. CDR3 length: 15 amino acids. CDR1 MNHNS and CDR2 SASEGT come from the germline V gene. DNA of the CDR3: TGTGCCAGTGTCGCAGCGGGAGGCTCCTACAATGAGCAGTTCTTC. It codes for CASVAAGGSYNEQFF.

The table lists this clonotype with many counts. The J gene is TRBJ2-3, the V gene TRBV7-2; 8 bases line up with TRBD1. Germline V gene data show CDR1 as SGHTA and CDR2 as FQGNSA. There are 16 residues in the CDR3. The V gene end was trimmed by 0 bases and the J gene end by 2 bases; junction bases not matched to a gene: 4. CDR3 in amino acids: CASSLAGQGFTDTQYF. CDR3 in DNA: TGTGCCAGCAGCTTAGCTGGACAGGGATTCACAGATACGCAGTATTTT.

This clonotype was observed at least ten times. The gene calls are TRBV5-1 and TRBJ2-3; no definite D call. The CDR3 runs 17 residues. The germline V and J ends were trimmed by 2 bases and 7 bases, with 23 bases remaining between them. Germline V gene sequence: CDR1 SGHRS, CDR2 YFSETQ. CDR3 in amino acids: CASSFPRHRITTNTQYF. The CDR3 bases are TGCGCCAGCAGCTTCCCCCGACACCGTATCACCACGAATACGCAGTATTTT.

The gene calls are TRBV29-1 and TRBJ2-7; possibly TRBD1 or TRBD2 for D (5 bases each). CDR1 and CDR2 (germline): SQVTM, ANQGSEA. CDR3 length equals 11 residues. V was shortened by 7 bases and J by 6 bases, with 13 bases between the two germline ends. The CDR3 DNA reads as TGCAGCGGAGGGTCAGGGAGCGAGCAGTACTTC. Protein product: CSGGSGSEQYF.

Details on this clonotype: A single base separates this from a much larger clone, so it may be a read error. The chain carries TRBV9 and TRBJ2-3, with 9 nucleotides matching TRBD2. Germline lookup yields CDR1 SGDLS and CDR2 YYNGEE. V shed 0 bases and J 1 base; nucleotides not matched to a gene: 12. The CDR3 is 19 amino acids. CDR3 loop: CASSVEVGGGVLRTDTQYF. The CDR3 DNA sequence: TGTGCCAGCAGCGTAGAGGTAGGCGGGGGGGTACTGCGCACAGATACGCAGTATTTT.

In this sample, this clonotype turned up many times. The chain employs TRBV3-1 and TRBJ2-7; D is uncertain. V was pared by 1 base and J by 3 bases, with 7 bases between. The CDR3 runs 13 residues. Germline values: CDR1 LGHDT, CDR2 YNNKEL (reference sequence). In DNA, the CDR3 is TGTGCCAGCAGCCAAGTTCGCGGCTACGAGCAGTACTTC. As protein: CASSQVRGYEQYF.

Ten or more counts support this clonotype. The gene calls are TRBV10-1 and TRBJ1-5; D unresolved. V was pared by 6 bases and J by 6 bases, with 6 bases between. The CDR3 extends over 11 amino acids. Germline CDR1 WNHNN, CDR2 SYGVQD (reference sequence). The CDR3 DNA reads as TGCGCCAGCAGGTTGTCTCAGCCCCAGCATTTT. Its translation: CASRLSQPQHF.

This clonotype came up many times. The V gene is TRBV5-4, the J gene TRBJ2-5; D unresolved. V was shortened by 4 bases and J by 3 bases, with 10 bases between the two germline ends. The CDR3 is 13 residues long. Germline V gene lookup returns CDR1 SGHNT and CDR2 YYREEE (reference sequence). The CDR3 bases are TGTGCCAGCAGCCCTGGCCGGGAAGAGACCCAGTACTTC. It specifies CASSPGREETQYF.

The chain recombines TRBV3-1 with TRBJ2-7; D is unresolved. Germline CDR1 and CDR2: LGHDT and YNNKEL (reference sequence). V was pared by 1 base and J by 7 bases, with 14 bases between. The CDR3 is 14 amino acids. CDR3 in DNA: TGTGCCAGCAGCCAAGTAACGCCCCCTCGGGAGCAGTACTTC. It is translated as CASSQVTPPREQYF.

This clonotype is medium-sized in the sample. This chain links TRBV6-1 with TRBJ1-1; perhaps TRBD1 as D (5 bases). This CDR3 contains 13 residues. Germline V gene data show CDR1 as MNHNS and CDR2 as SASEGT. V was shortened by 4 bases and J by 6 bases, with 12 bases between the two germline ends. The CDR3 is CASSATPGPEAFF. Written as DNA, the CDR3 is TGTGCCAGCAGTGCGACTCCGGGGCCTGAAGCTTTCTTT.

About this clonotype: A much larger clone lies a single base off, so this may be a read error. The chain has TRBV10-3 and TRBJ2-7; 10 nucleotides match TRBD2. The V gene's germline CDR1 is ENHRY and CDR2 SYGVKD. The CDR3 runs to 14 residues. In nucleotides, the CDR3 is TGTGCCGTCAGCCCTAGCGGGAGTTTCTACGAGCAGTACTTC. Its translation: CAVSPSGSFYEQYF.

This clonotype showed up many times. The CDR3 DNA reads as TGTGCCAGTAGTATGGGAGGGGGCGCGCGGAGTCAGCCCCAGCATTTT. Amino acid sequence: CASSMGGGARSQPQHF. The V and J genes are TRBV19 and TRBJ1-5; TRBD1 matches 7 bases. The CDR3 has 16 amino acids. Germline trimming cut 3 bases from V and 6 bases from J; bases unmatched to any gene: 11. Germline assignment: CDR1 LNHDA and CDR2 SQIVND (reference sequence).

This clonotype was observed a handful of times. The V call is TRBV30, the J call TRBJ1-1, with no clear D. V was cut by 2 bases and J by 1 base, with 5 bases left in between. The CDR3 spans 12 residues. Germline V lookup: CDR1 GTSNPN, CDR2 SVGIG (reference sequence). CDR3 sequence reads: CAWSTSNTEAFF. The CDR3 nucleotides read TGTGCCTGGAGTACGTCGAACACTGAAGCTTTCTTT.

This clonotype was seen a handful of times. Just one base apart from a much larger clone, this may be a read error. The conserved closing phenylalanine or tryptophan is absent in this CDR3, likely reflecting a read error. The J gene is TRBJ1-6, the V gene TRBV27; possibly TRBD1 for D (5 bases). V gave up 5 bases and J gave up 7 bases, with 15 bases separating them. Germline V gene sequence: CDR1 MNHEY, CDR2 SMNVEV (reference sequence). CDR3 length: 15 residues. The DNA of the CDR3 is TGTGCCAGCAGTAACCGGGACTCGCAAAATTCACCCCTCCACGTT. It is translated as CASSNRDSQNSPLHV.

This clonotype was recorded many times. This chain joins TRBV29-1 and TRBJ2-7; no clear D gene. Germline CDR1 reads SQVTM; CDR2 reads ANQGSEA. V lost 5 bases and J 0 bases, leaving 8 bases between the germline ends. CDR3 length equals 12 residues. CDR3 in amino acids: CSVSDSSYEQYF. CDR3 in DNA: TGCAGCGTTTCGGATAGCTCCTACGAGCAGTACTTC.

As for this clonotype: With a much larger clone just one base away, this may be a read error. CDR3 nucleotide sequence: TGTGCCAGCAGCTTACGCGTGACTAACTCGGCGGGCACAGATACGCAGTATTTT. Translation gives CASSLRVTNSAGTDTQYF. The chain recombines TRBV7-8 with TRBJ2-3; TRBD2 might be the D (5 bases). The CDR3 is 18 residues long. CDR1 SGHVS and CDR2 FQNEAQ come from the germline V gene. V gave up 2 bases and J gave up 1 base, with 19 bases separating them. The full variable domain, in which reference TRBV7-8 and TRBJ2-3 provide the parts outside the CDR3, is GAGVSQSPRYKVAKRGQDVALRCDPISGHVSLFWYQQALGQGPEFLTYFQNEAQLDKSGLPSDRFFAERPEGSVSTLKIQRTQQEDSAVYLCASSLRVTNSAGTDTQYFGPGTRLTVL.

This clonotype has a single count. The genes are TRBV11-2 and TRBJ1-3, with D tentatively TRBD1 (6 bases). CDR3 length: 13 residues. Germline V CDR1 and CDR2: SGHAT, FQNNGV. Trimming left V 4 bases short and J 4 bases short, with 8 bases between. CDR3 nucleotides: TGTGCCAGCAGCTGGGGGCTCGGAAACACCATATATTTT. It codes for CASSWGLGNTIYF.

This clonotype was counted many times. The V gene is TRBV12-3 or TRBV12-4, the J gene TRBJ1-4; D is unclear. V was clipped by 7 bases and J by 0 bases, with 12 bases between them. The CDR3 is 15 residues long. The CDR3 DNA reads TGTGCCAGCACTACGGACCTTCCAACTAATGAAAAACTGTTTTTT. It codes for CASTTDLPTNEKLFF.

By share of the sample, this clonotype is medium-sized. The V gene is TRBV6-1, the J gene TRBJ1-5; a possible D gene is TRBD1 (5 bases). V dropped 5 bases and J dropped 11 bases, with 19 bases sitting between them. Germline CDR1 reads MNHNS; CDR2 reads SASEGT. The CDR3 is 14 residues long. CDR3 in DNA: TGTGCCAGCAGTCCCGGGACCGCTAACTTAGCCCAGCATTTT. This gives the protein CASSPGTANLAQHF.